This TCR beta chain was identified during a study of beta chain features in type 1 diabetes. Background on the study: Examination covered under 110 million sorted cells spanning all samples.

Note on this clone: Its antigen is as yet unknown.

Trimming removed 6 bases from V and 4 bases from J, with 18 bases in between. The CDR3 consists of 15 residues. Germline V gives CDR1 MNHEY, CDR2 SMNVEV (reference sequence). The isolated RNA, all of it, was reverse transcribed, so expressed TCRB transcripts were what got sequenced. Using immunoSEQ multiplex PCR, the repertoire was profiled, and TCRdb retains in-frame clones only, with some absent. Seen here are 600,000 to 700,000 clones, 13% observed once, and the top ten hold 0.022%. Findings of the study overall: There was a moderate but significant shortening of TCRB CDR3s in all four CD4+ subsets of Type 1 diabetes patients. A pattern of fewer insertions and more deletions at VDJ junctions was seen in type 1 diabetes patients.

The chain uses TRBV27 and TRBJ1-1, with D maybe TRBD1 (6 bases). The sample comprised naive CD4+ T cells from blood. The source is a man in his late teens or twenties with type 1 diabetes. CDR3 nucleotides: TGTGCCAGCAGCAACCTCGGGGGCGCGGGCACTGAAGCTTTCTTT. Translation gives CASSNLGGAGTEAFF.